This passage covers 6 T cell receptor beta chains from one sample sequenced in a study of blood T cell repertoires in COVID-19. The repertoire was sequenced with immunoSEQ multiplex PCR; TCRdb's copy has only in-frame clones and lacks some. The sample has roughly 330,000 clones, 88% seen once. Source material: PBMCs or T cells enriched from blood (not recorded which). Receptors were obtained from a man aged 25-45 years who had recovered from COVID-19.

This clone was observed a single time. The CDR3 nucleotides are TGTGCCAGCTCAGGATCTGGGCCCGAGCAGTACTTC. Translated, it gives CASSGSGPEQYF. The chain recombines TRBV18 with TRBJ2-7, with unresolved D. The CDR3 loop spans 12 amino acids. CDR1 is KGHSH and CDR2 is LQKENI in the germline V gene. The V end lost 5 bases, the J end lost 6 bases, and 11 bases lay between the germline ends.

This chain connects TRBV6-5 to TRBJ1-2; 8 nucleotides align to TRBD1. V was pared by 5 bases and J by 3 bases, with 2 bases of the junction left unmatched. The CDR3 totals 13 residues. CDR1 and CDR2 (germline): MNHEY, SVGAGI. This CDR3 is CASSTDRDYGYTF. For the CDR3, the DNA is TGTGCCAGCAGTACGGACAGGGACTATGGCTACACCTTC.

The CDR3 reads CASSSYDRNTYEQYF. CDR3 DNA: TGTGCCAGCAGCTCCTATGACAGGAATACCTACGAGCAGTACTTC. The rearrangement joins TRBV7-2 to TRBJ2-7, with D possibly matching TRBD1 (6 bases). This CDR3 comprises 15 residues. Germline V gives CDR1 SGHTA, CDR2 FQGNSA. V lost 4 bases and J 2 bases, leaving 15 bases between the germline ends.

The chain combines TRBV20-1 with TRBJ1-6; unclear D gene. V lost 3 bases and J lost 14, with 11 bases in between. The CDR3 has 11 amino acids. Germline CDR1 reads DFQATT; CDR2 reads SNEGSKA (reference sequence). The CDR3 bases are TGCAGTGCTAGTTGGGCCCAAACCCTCCACTTT. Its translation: CSASWAQTLHF.

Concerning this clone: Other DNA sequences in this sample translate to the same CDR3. This chain's CDR3 is CASSINRENYGYTF. CDR3 bases: TGTGCCAGTAGTATCAACAGGGAGAACTATGGCTACACCTTC. This chain connects TRBV19 to TRBJ1-2, with D maybe TRBD1 (6 bases). Per the germline V gene, CDR1 is LNHDA and CDR2 is SQIVND (reference sequence). V shed 3 bases and J shed 2 bases, with 10 bases lying between them. This CDR3 contains 14 residues.

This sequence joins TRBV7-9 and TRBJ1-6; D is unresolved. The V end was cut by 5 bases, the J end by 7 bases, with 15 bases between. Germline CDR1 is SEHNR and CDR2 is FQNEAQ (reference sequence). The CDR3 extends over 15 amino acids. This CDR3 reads CASSQRADGNSPLHF. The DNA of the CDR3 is TGTGCCAGCAGCCAGAGAGCTGACGGGAATTCACCCCTCCACTTT.